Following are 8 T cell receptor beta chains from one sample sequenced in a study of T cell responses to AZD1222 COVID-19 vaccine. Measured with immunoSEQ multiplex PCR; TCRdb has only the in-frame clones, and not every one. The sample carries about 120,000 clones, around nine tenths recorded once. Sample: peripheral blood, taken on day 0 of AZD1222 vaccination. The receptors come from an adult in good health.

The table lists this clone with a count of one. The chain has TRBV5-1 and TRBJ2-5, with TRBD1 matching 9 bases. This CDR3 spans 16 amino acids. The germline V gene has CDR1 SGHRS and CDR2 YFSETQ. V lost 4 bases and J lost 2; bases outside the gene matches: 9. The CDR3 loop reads CASSVGVGQGQETQYF. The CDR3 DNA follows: TGCGCCAGCAGCGTTGGTGTGGGACAGGGACAAGAGACCCAGTACTTC.

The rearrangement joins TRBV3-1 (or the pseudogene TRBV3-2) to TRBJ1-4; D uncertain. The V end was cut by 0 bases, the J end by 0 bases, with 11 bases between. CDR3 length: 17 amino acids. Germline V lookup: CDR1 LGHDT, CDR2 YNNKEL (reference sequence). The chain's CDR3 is CASSQDYGDATNEKLFF. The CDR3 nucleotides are TGTGCCAGCAGCCAAGATTACGGGGATGCAACTAATGAAAAACTGTTTTTT.

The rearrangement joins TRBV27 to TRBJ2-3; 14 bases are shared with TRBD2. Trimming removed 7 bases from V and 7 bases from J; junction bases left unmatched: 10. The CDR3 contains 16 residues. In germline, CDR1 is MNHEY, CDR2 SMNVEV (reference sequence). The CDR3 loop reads CASTRVGLAGGHTQYF. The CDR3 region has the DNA TGTGCCAGCACCCGGGTCGGACTAGCGGGGGGACATACGCAGTATTTT.

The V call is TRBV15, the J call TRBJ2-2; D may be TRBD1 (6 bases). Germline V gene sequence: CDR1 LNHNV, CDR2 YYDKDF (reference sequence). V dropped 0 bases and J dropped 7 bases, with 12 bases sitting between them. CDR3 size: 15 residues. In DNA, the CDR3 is TGTGCCACCAGCAGAGATCTCAGGGGCGGCGGGGAGCTGTTTTTT. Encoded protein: CATSRDLRGGGELFF. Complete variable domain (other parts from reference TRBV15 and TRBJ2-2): DAMVIQNPRYQVTQFGKPVTLSCSQTLNHNVMYWYQQKSSQAPKLLFHYYDKDFNNEADTPDNFQSRRPNTSFCFLDIRSPGLGDTAMYLCATSRDLRGGGELFFGEGSRLTVL.

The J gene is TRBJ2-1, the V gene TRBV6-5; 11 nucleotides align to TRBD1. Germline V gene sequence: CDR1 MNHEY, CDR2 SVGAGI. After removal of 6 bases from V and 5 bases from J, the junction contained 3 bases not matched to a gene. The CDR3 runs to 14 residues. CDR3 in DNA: TGTGCCAGCAGGGAGGACAGGGGGCACAATGAGCAGTTCTTC. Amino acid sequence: CASREDRGHNEQFF.

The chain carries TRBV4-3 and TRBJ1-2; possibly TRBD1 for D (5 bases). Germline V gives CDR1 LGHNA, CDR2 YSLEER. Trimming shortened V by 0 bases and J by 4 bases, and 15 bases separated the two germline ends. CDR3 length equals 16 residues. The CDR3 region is CASSQDGVQGGYGYTF. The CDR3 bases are TGCGCCAGCAGCCAAGACGGCGTCCAGGGAGGCTATGGCTACACCTTC.

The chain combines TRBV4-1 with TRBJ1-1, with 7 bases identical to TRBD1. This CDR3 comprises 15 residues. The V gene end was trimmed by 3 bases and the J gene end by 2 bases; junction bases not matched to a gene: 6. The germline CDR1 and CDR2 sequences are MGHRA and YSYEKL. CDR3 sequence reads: CASSQFTGANTEAFF. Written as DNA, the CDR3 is TGCGCCAGCAGCCAGTTTACAGGGGCTAACACTGAAGCTTTCTTT.

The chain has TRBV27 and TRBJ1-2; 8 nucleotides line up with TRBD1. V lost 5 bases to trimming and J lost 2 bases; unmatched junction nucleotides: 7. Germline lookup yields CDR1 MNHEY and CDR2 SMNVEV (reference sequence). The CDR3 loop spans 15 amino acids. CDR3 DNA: TGTGCCAGCAGTGCTAGGCGGACAGGGAACTATGGCTACACCTTC. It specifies CASSARRTGNYGYTF.